The clone carrying this T cell receptor beta chain was detected ten times or more. Its antigen is currently unknown. Using a J-beta primer mix together with a sample-barcoded 5' primer, a second PCR was run for roughly 6 to 12 cycles. With 12 random nucleotides, a template-switch adaptor tagged each individual cDNA molecule. TCRdb re-called the 5' RACE reads through MiXCR, storing one row per CDR3 protein. The sample carries fewer than 900,000 distinct CDR3 sequences, around 40% recorded once. This entry belongs to a study of blood T cells in healthy people across ages. General study points: Nothing was known about donor CMV status, and this possibly confounded expanded clonotype changes.

Germline CDR1 is LGHNA and CDR2 is YNFKEQ. The CDR3 has 17 residues. V lost 0 bases and J 0 bases, leaving 12 bases between the germline ends. The chain uses TRBV4-2 and TRBJ2-1; D may correspond to TRBD1 or TRBD2 (6 bases each). The TCR comes from a woman aged 55-69 years in good health. Material for sequencing was blood. The CDR3 DNA follows: TGTGCCAGCAGCCAAGATTTGGAGGGGGGCTCCTACAATGAGCAGTTCTTC. Protein product: CASSQDLEGGSYNEQFF.